This T cell receptor beta chain was captured by sequencing in a study of T cell repertoires in cytomegalovirus infection. Study-level background: CMV epitopes, recently identified HLA-C-restricted and well-studied HLA-B-restricted, were used. In public TCR beta signatures, there were indications of both CMV infection and matching HLA type. Findings and limits, study-wide: The ex vivo response was dominated by HLA-C-restricted CMV-specific TCR beta clonotypes. Cumulative frequency of public TCR beta families picked out carriers of CMV plus the relevant HLA.

This CDR3 region has 16 residues. V was pared by 6 bases and J by 4 bases, with 22 bases between. This clonotype came up a few times. The antigen is undetermined. TCRdb independently ran MiXCR on the reads; one entry per CDR3 protein. Of about half a million distinct CDR3 sequences listed, more than 30% are singletons. The specimen comprised cultured PBMCs, sampled from culture after CMV antigen stimulation. The chain combines TRBV12-3 or TRBV12-4 with TRBJ2-7; TRBD2 might be the D (5 bases). The source is a human donor in good health (CMV status not recorded). Some clones in this sample may be carry-over from other donors' samples. In DNA, the CDR3 is TGTGCCAGCAGAATTAGTCGGGCCCAAAGAGGGTACGAGCAGTACGTC. Residues: CASRISRAQRGYEQYV.